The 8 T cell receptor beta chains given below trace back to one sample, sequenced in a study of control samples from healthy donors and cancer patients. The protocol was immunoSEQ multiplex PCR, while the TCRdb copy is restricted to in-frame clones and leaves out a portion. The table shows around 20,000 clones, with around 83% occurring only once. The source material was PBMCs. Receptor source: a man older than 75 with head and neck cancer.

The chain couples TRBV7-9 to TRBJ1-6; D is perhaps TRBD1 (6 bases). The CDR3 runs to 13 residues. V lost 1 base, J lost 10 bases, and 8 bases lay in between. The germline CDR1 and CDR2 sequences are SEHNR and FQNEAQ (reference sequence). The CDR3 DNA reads TGTGCCAGCAGCTTAGGAGGGGGGTCACCCCTCCACTTT. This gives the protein CASSLGGGSPLHF. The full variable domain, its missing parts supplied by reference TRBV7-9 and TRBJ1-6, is DTGVSQNPRHKITKRGQNVTFRCDPISEHNRLYWYRQTLGQGPEFLTYFQNEAQLEKSRLLSDRFSAERPKGSFSTLEIQRTEQGDSAMYLCASSLGGGSPLHFGNGTRLTVT.

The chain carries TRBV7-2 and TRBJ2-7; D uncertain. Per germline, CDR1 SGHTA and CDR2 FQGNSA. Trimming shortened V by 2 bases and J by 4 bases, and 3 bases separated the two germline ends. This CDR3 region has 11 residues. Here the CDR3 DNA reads TGTGCCAGCAGCTTATATTACGAGCAGTACTTC. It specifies CASSLYYEQYF.

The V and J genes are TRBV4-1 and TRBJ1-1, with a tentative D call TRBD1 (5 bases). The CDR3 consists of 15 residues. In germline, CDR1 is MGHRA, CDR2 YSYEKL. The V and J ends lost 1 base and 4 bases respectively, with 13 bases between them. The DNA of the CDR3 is TGCGCCAGCAGCCAAGCTAGTCAGGGCACCACTGAAGCTTTCTTT. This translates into CASSQASQGTTEAFF.

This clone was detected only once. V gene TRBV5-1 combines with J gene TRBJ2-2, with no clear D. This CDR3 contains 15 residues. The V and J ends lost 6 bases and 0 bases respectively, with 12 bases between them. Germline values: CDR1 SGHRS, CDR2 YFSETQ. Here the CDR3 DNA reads TGCGCCAGCACCCCCCGGCCACCGAACACCGGGGAGCTGTTTTTT. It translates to CASTPRPPNTGELFF.

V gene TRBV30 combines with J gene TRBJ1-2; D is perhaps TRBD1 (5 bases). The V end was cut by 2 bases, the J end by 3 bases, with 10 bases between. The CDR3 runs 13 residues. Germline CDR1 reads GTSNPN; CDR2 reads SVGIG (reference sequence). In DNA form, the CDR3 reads TGTGCCTGGAGTCCCGGGGGACACTATGGCTACACCTTC. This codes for CAWSPGGHYGYTF.

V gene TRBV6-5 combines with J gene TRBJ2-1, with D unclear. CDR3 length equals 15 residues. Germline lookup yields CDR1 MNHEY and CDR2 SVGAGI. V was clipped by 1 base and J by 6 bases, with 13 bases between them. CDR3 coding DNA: TGTGCCAGCAGTTACTACAACCAACCCCTCAATGAGCAGTTCTTC. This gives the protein CASSYYNQPLNEQFF.

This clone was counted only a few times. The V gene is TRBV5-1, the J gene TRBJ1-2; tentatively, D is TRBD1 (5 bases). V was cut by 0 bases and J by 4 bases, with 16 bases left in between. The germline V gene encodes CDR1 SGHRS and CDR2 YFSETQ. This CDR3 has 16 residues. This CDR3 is CASSLGPGTIVYGYTF. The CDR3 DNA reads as TGCGCCAGCAGCTTGGGCCCGGGGACCATAGTCTATGGCTACACCTTC. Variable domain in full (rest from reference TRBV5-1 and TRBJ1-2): KAGVTQTPRYLIKTRGQQVTLSCSPISGHRSVSWYQQTPGQGLQFLFEYFSETQRNKGNFPGRFSGRQFSNSRSEMNVSTLELGDSALYLCASSLGPGTIVYGYTFGSGTRLTVV.

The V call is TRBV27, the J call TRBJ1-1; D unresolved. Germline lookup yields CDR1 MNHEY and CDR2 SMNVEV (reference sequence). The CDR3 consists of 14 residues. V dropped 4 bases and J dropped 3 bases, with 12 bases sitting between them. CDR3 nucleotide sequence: TGTGCCAGCAGTTCTGACACACTAGACACTGAAGCTTTCTTT. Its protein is CASSSDTLDTEAFF.